Listed below are T cell receptor beta chains from one sample, sequenced in a study of blood T cell repertoires in COVID-19. Repertoires were generated with immunoSEQ multiplex PCR, while TCRdb's copy carries only in-frame clones and drops some. The top ten clones hold about 4.6% of a sample with a few hundred thousand clones, roughly 83% of them seen once. The sample was peripheral blood. The source is a man between 60 and 75 years old who had recovered from COVID-19. Each CDR3 is given without its conserved first and last residue. Rows give clone size only sometimes, using once, few, many, or a class for an expanded clone.

cdr3_aa: ASSYSTGGETQY
clone_size: once
v_call: TRBV6-5

cdr3_aa: ASSGRDRDRYEQY
clone_size: once
v_call: TRBV7-2

cdr3_aa: ASRRRAWVLAGVYNEQF
clone_size: -
v_call: TRBV2

cdr3_aa: ASSIFGMSAF
clone_size: -
v_call: TRBV19

cdr3_aa: AWKTDSGNTIY
clone_size: many
v_call: TRBV30

cdr3_aa: ASSLGTRTYNEQF
clone_size: -
v_call: TRBV7-9

cdr3_aa: ASSLSGGSSYEQY
clone_size: -
v_call: TRBV5-4

cdr3_aa: APGVGRSTDTQY
clone_size: -
v_call: TRBV25-1

cdr3_aa: ASSVDPGGPLETQY
clone_size: -
v_call: TRBV9

cdr3_aa: ASSRRTSGTGELF
clone_size: -
v_call: TRBV5-4

cdr3_aa: ASSRGQNSPLH
clone_size: -
v_call: TRBV16

cdr3_aa: ASAGQGHAYEQY
clone_size: -
v_call: TRBV5-1

cdr3_aa: ASSQDQGLLQTQY
clone_size: -
v_call: TRBV3-1/TRBV3-2

cdr3_aa: ASSEAWPPLH
clone_size: -
v_call: TRBV6-1

cdr3_aa: ASSYQTGVTEAF
clone_size: -
v_call: TRBV7-8

cdr3_aa: ASSLTSEAYEQY
clone_size: -
v_call: TRBV11-3

cdr3_aa: ASSYSPGVGTQY
clone_size: once
v_call: TRBV6-5

cdr3_aa: AWSFQGNYGYT
clone_size: few
v_call: TRBV30

cdr3_aa: ASSFSGDPTYEQY
clone_size: -
v_call: TRBV27

cdr3_aa: ATSRDVTPNWEAF
clone_size: -
v_call: TRBV15

cdr3_aa: ASHGGGRTEAF
clone_size: -
v_call: TRBV12-3/TRBV12-4

cdr3_aa: ASSLTGGTTPQAF
clone_size: -
v_call: TRBV28

cdr3_aa: ASGPGQFYTEAF
clone_size: -
v_call: TRBV2

cdr3_aa: AWSKQDTGELF
clone_size: -
v_call: TRBV30

cdr3_aa: ASSLDQARGGEQF
clone_size: -
v_call: TRBV11-2

cdr3_aa: ASSYNRGAINEQF
clone_size: -
v_call: TRBV7-7

cdr3_aa: ASGRDRGGSSTEAF
clone_size: -
v_call: TRBV25-1

cdr3_aa: ASSSKQGIANTEAF
clone_size: -
v_call: TRBV7-3

cdr3_aa: ASRRLAGALDEQF
clone_size: -
v_call: TRBV6-5

cdr3_aa: ASSPMGLAGAVGEQF
clone_size: -
v_call: TRBV18

cdr3_aa: ASSPTGEYGYT
clone_size: -
v_call: TRBV6-5

cdr3_aa: ASSSEPGSRAFYNEQF
clone_size: -
v_call: TRBV7-2

cdr3_aa: ASSLITGVKAYEQY
clone_size: -
v_call: TRBV5-1

cdr3_aa: ASSPRRSPGTSGRQETQY
clone_size: -
v_call: TRBV18

cdr3_aa: ASSLGGTGEYGYT
clone_size: -
v_call: TRBV6-6

cdr3_aa: AWSRPSRGYGYT
clone_size: once
v_call: TRBV30

cdr3_aa: ASRDRGQANEKLF
clone_size: -
v_call: TRBV6-5

cdr3_aa: ASSGRVGYYEQY
clone_size: -
v_call: TRBV2

cdr3_aa: ASSIGGVNTGELF
clone_size: -
v_call: TRBV19

cdr3_aa: ASSITSGGAGETQY
clone_size: -
v_call: TRBV19

cdr3_aa: ASSTTGGSTEAF
clone_size: -
v_call: TRBV5-1

cdr3_aa: ASSLRTGGKTQY
clone_size: -
v_call: TRBV3-1/TRBV3-2

cdr3_aa: ASSSATSGGNEQF
clone_size: -
v_call: TRBV18

cdr3_aa: ASSLDRGTDTQY
clone_size: once
v_call: TRBV7-8

cdr3_aa: ASRSPWPTQRGSQY
clone_size: -
v_call: TRBV12-2

cdr3_aa: ASSLEVAGTYEQY
clone_size: -
v_call: TRBV5-5

cdr3_aa: ASSSRAGGDNEQF
clone_size: -
v_call: TRBV3-1/TRBV3-2

cdr3_aa: ASSIQGQSTDTQY
clone_size: -
v_call: TRBV11-2

cdr3_aa: AWIRTGGKDGYT
clone_size: -
v_call: TRBV30

cdr3_aa: ASTPGQSNTGELF
clone_size: -
v_call: TRBV19

cdr3_aa: ASSPLLGQGAFEQY
clone_size: few
v_call: TRBV18

cdr3_aa: ASSRGRGFNEKLF
clone_size: -
v_call: TRBV19